In this sample, the clone carrying this T cell receptor (beta chain) turned up a few times. Its antigen is as yet unknown. This entry comes from a study of identical twins' blood T cells. TCR cDNA libraries were made from RNA using a previously described, modified protocol. TCRdb itself ran the 5' RACE reads through MiXCR, one entry per CDR3 protein. The profile shows around 380,000 distinct CDR3 sequences, more than 25% of them singletons. All three twin pairs grew up together with likely shared infections and vaccines. This CDR3 region has 15 residues. V was pared by 4 bases and J by 6 bases, with 6 bases of the junction left unmatched. In germline, CDR1 is MNHEY, CDR2 SVGAGI. Overall study findings and caveats: Twins shared about as many clonotypes as their cloneset sizes predicted. Twin similarity might stem from environmental factors, not only genetics.

The receptor was isolated from a woman between 18 and 55 years old in good health. The material sequenced was PBMCs. V gene TRBV6-5 combines with J gene TRBJ1-6; 7 bases align to TRBD1. The CDR3 spells CASSSEGQLNSPLHF. CDR3 coding DNA: TGTGCCAGCAGTTCGGAGGGACAGCTTAATTCACCCCTCCACTTT.